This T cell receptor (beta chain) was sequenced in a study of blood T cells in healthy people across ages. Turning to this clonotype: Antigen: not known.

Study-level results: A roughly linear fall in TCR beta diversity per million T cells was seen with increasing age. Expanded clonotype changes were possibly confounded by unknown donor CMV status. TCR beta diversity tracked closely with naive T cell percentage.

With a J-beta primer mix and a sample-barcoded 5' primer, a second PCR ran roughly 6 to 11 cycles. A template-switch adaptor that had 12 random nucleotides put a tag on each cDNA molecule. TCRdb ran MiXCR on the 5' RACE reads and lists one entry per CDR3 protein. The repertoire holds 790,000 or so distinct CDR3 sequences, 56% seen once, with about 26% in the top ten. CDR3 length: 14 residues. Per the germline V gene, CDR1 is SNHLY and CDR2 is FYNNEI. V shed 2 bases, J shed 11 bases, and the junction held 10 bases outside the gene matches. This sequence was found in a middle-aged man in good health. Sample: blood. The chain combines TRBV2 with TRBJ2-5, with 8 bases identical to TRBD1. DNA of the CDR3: TGTGCCAGCAGTGAACTTCAGGGGGCGTGGGAGCAGTACTTC. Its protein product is CASSELQGAWEQYF. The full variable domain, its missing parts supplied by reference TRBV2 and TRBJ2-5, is EPEVTQTPSHQVTQMGQEVILRCVPISNHLYFYWYRQILGQKVEFLVSFYNNEISEKSEIFDDQFSVERPDGSNFTLKIRSTKLEDSAMYFCASSELQGAWEQYFGPGTRLLVL.